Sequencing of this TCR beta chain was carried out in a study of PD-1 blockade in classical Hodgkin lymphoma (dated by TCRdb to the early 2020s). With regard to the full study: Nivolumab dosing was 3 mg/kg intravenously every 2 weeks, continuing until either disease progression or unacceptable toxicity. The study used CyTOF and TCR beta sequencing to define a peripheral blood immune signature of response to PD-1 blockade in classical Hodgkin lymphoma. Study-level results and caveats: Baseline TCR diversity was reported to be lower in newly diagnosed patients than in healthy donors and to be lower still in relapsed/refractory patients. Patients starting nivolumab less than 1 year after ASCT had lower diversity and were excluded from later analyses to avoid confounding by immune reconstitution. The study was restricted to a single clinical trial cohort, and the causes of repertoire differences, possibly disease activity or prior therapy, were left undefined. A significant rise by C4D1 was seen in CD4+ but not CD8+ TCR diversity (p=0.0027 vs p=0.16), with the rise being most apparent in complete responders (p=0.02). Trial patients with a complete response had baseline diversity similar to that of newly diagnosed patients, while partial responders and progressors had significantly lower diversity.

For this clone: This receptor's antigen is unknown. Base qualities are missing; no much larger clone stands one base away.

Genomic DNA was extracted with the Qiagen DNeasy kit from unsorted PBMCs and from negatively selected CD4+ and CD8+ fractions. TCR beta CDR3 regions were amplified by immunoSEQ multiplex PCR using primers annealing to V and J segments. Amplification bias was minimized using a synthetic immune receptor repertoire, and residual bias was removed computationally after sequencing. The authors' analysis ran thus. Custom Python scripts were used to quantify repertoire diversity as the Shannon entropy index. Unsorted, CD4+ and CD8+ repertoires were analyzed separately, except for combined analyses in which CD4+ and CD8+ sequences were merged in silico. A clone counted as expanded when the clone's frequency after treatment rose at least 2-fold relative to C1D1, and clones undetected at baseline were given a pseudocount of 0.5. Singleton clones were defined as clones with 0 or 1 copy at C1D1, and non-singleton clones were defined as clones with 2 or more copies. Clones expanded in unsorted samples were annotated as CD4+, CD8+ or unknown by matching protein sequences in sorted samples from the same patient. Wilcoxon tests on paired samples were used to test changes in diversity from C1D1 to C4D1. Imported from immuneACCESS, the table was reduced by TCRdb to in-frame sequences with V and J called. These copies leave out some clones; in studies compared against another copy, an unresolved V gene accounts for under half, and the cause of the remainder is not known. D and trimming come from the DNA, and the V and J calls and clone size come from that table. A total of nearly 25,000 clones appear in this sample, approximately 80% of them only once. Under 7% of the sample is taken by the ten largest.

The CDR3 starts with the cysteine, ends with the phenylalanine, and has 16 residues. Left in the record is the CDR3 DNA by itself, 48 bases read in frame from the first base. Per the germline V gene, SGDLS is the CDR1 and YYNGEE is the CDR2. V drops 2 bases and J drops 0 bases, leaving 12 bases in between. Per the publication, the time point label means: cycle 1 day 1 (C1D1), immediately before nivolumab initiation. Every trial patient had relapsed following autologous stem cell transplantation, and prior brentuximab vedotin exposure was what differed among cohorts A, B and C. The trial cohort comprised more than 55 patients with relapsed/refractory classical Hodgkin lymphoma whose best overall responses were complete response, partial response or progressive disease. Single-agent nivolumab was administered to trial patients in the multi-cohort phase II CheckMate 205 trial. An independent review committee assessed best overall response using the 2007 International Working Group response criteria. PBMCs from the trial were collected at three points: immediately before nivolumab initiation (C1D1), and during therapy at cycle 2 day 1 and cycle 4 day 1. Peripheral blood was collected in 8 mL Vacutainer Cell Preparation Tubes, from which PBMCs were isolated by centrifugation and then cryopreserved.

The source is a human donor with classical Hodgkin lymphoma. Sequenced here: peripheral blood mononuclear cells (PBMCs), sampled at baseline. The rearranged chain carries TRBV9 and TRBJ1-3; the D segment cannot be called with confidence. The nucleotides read TGTGCCAGCAGCGTTACGGGCCTGAGCTCTGGAAACACCATATATTTT. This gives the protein CASSVTGLSSGNTIYF.